Sequencing of this TCR beta chain was carried out in a study of blood T cell repertoires in COVID-19 (dated by TCRdb to about 2020). Some background on the complete study: Samples covering the acute and convalescent phases of COVID-19 were provided by collaborators in the United States, Italy and Spain. The prospective study material was composed of cDNA or gDNA derived from T cells, B-cell-depleted T cells, or PBMCs. Deeply sampled blood TCRbeta repertoires from subjects exposed to, actively infected with, or recovered from COVID-19 were included in the dataset. The repertoires were released in a freely available public database meant as a resource for research on the immune response to SARS-CoV-2. The samples were drawn from the first 160 participants of the ongoing ImmuneRACE study and from about 1,200 subjects provided by 6 global collaborators. Nearly every sample came with metadata listing a de-identified subject ID, COVID-19 status, age in years and sex. Where HLA class I and class II types were available, the types were taken from metadata supplied by the sample provider, not from assay-based typing.

The CDR3 measures 14 amino acids from cysteine to phenylalanine. Only CDR3 DNA is held: 42 bases, read in frame from base 1. In the germline V gene, CDR1 corresponds to MDHEN and CDR2 to SYDVKM. Clipping removes 3 bases from V and 7 bases from J, with 4 as the unmatched junction base count. TCRbeta CDR3 regions were amplified from genomic DNA using the immunoSEQ Assay, a bias-controlled multiplex PCR. Per the source publication's procedure: Nucleated cell counts per sample were estimated from amplification of reference gene primers within the assay. To quantify the absolute abundance of each unique TCRbeta CDR3 rearrangement, sequence reads were collapsed and filtered. For each sample, productive Simpson clonality was calculated as the square root of Simpson's diversity index over productive rearrangements. The table was pulled from immuneACCESS by TCRdb, which kept in-frame rearrangements only. Such tables lose some clones; where checked, under half of the loss comes from unresolved V genes, and the rest has no known cause. Clonal size and the V and J genes are those of that table, whereas D and trimming came from the DNA. In this sample the table shows over 150,000 clones, approximately 90% of which occur a single time. The ten most abundant clones make up 0.53% of the sample.

Overall study outcomes, separate from this receptor: The amount of clinical and demographic metadata varied by source and participant and was provided uncurated.

Each collaborating institution followed its own protocols to collect whole blood in K2EDTA tubes. For TCRbeta analysis, collaborators shipped samples in one of three forms: frozen whole blood, isolated PBMCs, or DNA extracted from either of those sample types. This clone was seen once. Its antigen has not been determined. Qualities for individual bases were not recorded, and no much larger clone is one base off. Recombination connected TRBV28 to TRBJ1-3, with TRBD1 identical over 9 junction bases. The sequence derives from a man aged 50 to 59 with acute or convalescent COVID-19. Sequences were obtained from peripheral blood. The sequenced DNA: TGTGCCAGCAGTTTTGGGGACAGGGTGAACACCATATATTTT. It is translated as CASSFGDRVNTIYF. The full variable domain, completed from the reference TRBV28 and TRBJ1-3 proteins outside the CDR3, reads DVKVTQSSRYLVKRTGEKVFLECVQDMDHENMFWYRQDPGLGLRLIYFSYDVKMKEKGDIPEGYSVSREKKERFSLILESASTNQTSMYLCASSFGDRVNTIYFGEGSWLTVV.